This T cell receptor beta chain was sequenced in a study of blood T cell repertoires in COVID-19. Overall study context: In each case, the material was cDNA or gDNA derived from T cells, B-cell-depleted T cells, or PBMCs.

Participants, about 18 to 90 years old, spanned 25 or so US areas. Either two negative PCRs, clearance, or symptom resolution qualified Cohort 3 donors as recovered. As processed by the authors: Quantification of nucleated cells was approximated via reference gene primer amplification. The method was immunoSEQ multiplex PCR; TCRdb's version includes in-frame clones alone and lacks a portion of them. The V and J calls and the clone size are those of that table, but D and trimming were determined from the DNA. The sample has 210,000 or so clones; roughly nine tenths are singletons. With 1 base removed from V and 6 bases from J, the gap between germline ends came to 10 bases. CDR1 is LGHNA and CDR2 is YNFKEQ in the germline V gene. CDR3 size: 13 residues.

This sequence originates from a young man who had recovered from COVID-19. V and J are TRBV4-2 and TRBJ2-7, with D tentatively TRBD1 (6 bases). The sequencing input was PBMCs or T cells enriched from blood (not recorded which). The CDR3 protein is CASSQVGQIEQYF. The DNA of the CDR3 is TGTGCCAGCAGCCAAGTAGGACAGATCGAGCAGTACTTC.